The 6 T cell receptor beta chains presented below share a single source sample, sequenced in a study of control samples from healthy donors and cancer patients. Method: immunoSEQ multiplex PCR; TCRdb's copy keeps in-frame clones and lacks some. The table has some 67,000 clones, more than 75% seen once. Specimen: PBMCs. Receptors were obtained from a woman in her 50s with head and neck cancer.

The V and J genes are TRBV5-1 and TRBJ2-3, with D tentatively TRBD1 or TRBD2 (5 bases each). CDR3 length: 13 amino acids. Germline-derived CDR1 and CDR2 are SGHRS and YFSETQ. With 4 bases removed from V and 4 bases from J, the gap between germline ends came to 10 bases. The CDR3 DNA reads TGCGCCAGCAGCCCGTTGGGGGCAGATACGCAGTATTTT. This encodes CASSPLGADTQYF.

The chain employs TRBV11-2 and TRBJ2-3, with TRBD2 matching over 8 bases. The CDR3 covers 14 residues. With 3 bases clipped from V and 4 bases from J, the junction kept 3 bases outside the gene matches. Germline V gene data show CDR1 as SGHAT and CDR2 as FQNNGV. CDR3 in amino acids: CASSFVGGADTQYF. The CDR3 coding sequence is TGTGCCAGCAGCTTTGTCGGGGGGGCAGATACGCAGTATTTT.

The chain carries TRBV5-1 and TRBJ2-7, with D perhaps TRBD2 (6 bases). The CDR3 spans 15 residues. Germline V lookup: CDR1 SGHRS, CDR2 YFSETQ. The germline V and J ends were trimmed by 5 bases and 0 bases, with 15 bases remaining between them. The CDR3 nucleotides read TGCGCCAGCAGACGGGCGGACGGGAGCTCCTACGAGCAGTACTTC. Its protein is CASRRADGSSYEQYF. Based on the CDR3 plus reference TRBV5-1 and TRBJ2-7, the full variable domain is KAGVTQTPRYLIKTRGQQVTLSCSPISGHRSVSWYQQTPGQGLQFLFEYFSETQRNKGNFPGRFSGRQFSNSRSEMNVSTLELGDSALYLCASRRADGSSYEQYFGPGTRLTVT.

This chain connects TRBV9 to TRBJ2-1; weak D call: TRBD2 (7 bases). The CDR3 totals 15 residues. Germline CDR1 and CDR2: SGDLS and YYNGEE. Trimming took off 0 bases at V and 10 bases at J, with 17 bases between the two ends. The CDR3 bases are TGTGCCAGCAGCGTAGGTCGCGGGGGCCGGGGGGAGCAGTTCTTC. The encoded protein is CASSVGRGGRGEQFF.

The chain is built from TRBV9 and TRBJ2-7; TRBD2 is a possible D gene (5 bases). V lost 4 bases and J lost 7, with 9 bases in between. The germline V gene encodes CDR1 SGDLS and CDR2 YYNGEE. The CDR3 loop spans 11 amino acids. CDR3 sequence: CASSPGREQYF. The CDR3 DNA sequence: TGTGCCAGCAGCCCGGGAAGGGAGCAGTACTTC.

This clone was observed once. J is TRBJ1-2 and V is TRBV5-4; no reliable D call. Germline CDR1 is SGHNT and CDR2 is YYREEE (reference sequence). Trimming took 2 bases from V and 2 from J, leaving 7 bases between them. This CDR3 spans 13 amino acids. CDR3 coding DNA: TGTGCCAGCAGCTTAGCCTCGAACTATGGCTACACCTTC. It yields the protein CASSLASNYGYTF.